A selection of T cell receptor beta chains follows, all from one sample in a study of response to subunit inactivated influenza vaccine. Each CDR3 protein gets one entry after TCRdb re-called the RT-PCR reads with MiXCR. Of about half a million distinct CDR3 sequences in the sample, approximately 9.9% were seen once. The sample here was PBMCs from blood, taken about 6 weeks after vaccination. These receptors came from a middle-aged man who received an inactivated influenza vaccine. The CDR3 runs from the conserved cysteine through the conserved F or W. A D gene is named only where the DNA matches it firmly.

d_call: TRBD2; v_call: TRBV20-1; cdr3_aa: CSARDVREVYEQYF
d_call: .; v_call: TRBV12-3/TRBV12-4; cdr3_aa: CASSLKSANTGELFF
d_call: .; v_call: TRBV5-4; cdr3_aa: CASSLGVVGGNEQFF
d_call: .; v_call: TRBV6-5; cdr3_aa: CASSYSLSHRTQYF
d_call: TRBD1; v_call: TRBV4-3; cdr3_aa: CASSVGQWGKNIQYF
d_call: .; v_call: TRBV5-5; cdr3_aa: CASSWWVGQRSYNEQFF
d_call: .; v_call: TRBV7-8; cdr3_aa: CASSFTSTGVEQYF
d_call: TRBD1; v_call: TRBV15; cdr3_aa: CATYDRVNEKLFF
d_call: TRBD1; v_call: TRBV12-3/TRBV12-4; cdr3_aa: CASSPWSGQGPHEQYF
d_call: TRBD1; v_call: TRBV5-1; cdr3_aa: CASSSDRDYEQYF
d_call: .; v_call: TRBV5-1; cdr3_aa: CASSLVQGKAYGYTF
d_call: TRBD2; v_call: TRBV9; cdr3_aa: CASSARPGLGQDTQYF
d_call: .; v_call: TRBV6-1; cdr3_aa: CASRPEGLNTEAFF
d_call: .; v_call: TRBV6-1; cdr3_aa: CASRTDGNTEAFF
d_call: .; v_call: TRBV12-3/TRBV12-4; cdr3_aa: CASSFAGRQDSPLHF
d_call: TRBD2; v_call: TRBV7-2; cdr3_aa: CASSTRTSGGSTQYF
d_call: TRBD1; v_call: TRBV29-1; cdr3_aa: CSVYRGGYNEQFF
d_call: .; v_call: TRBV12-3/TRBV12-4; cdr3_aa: CASSPGNSNQPQHF
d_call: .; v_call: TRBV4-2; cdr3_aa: CASSQVGLTTGELFF
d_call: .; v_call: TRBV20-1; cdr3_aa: CSARDPQVVRGDTQYF
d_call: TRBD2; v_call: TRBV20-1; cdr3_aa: CSATGTSGNSNEQFF
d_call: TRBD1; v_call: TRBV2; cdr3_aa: CASSPQGIGDGYTF
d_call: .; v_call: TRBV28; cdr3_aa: CASSTPGRDYGYTF
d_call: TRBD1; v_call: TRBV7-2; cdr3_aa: CASSFPGQGYGYTF
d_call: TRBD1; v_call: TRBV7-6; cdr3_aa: CASSSVTGQGSYEQYF
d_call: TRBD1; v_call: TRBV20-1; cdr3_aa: CSAKDRGGGQETQYF
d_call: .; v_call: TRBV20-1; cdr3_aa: CSARDRRRGVLNTEAFF
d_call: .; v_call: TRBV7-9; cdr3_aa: CASSSQGLNIQYF
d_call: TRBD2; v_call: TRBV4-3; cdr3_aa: CASSQLVVSSGANTGELFF